Sequencing of this T cell receptor (beta chain) was carried out in a study of T cells in Graves' hyperthyroidism and ophthalmopathy. Study details: Staff took peripheral blood when the initial diagnosis was made, before any treatment began.

Ophthalmopathy in the patients scored at least 3 on Clinical Activity Score and at least 4 on NOSPECS grade, lasting under 3 months. Clinical symptoms, serum thyroxine, TRAb, thyroid ultrasound and orbital computed tomography established diagnosis. PBMCs were obtained from 10 ml fresh peripheral blood. V dropped 0 bases and J dropped 3 bases, with 7 bases sitting between them. CDR1 and CDR2 from the germline V gene are SGHRS and YFSETQ. The CDR3 consists of 14 residues. Researchers amplified the TCR beta CDR3 regions from RNA transcripts. When the TCR CDR3 underwent first-round RT-PCR, the HTBI primer set was used. TCRdb re-called the multiplex PCR reads with MiXCR, one entry per CDR3 protein. The sample shows about 500,000 distinct CDR3 sequences, 15% to 20% of them seen only once. The table lists this clonotype with many counts.

The sample consisted of blood. The receptor was isolated from a woman in her twenties or thirties with Graves' ophthalmopathy. This chain links TRBV5-1 with TRBJ2-1; no clear D gene. CDR3 sequence reads: CASSLGDGYNEQFF. The DNA of the CDR3 is TGCGCCAGCAGCTTGGGTGACGGCTACAATGAGCAGTTCTTC.